A single sample gave rise to the 19 T cell receptor beta chains below, sequenced in a study of blood T cell repertoires in COVID-19. Generated by immunoSEQ multiplex PCR, the TCRdb table keeps only in-frame clones and is missing some. The profile shows approximately 86,000 clones, just under 85% of them singletons. Sequencing was done on a sample of peripheral blood. Every receptor here comes from a man in his fifties with acute or convalescent COVID-19.

The genes are TRBV12-3 or TRBV12-4 and TRBJ1-2; TRBD1 matches 9 bases. The CDR3 is made up of 13 amino acids. The trim removed 5 bases at V and 4 bases at J, leaving 2 bases unmatched. The CDR3 is CASSEGQGYGYTF. The CDR3, as DNA: TGTGCCAGCAGTGAGGGACAGGGCTATGGCTACACCTTC.

The chain couples TRBV4-3 to TRBJ2-2, with D tentatively TRBD1 (5 bases). V was cut by 2 bases and J by 7 bases, with 11 bases left in between. The CDR3 is 14 amino acids. Germline V gene data show CDR1 as LGHNA and CDR2 as YSLEER. The chain's CDR3 is CASSQLTQGGELFF. CDR3 DNA sequence: TGCGCCAGCAGCCAACTTACTCAGGGCGGGGAGCTGTTTTTT.

J is TRBJ1-3 and V is TRBV5-1, with D unresolved. The CDR3 spans 15 residues. Germline V gives CDR1 SGHRS, CDR2 YFSETQ. Trimming cost V 0 bases and J 0 bases, with 7 bases left between them. CDR3 DNA sequence: TGCGCCAGCAGCTTGGATCCGGGCTCTGGAAACACCATATATTTT. It translates to CASSLDPGSGNTIYF. Supplemented by reference TRBV5-1 and TRBJ1-3, the full variable domain reads KAGVTQTPRYLIKTRGQQVTLSCSPISGHRSVSWYQQTPGQGLQFLFEYFSETQRNKGNFPGRFSGRQFSNSRSEMNVSTLELGDSALYLCASSLDPGSGNTIYFGEGSWLTVV.

This clone has a handful of counts. The chain carries TRBV7-9 and TRBJ2-3; a weak D match, TRBD2 (5 bases). V was pared by 6 bases and J by 1 base, with 11 bases between. Germline V gene lookup returns CDR1 SEHNR and CDR2 FQNEAQ (reference sequence). The CDR3 is made up of 14 amino acids. CDR3 residues: CASSPSWGTDTQYF. CDR3 coding DNA: TGTGCCAGCAGTCCTAGCTGGGGCACAGATACGCAGTATTTT.

This clone was seen a few times. V and J are TRBV12-5 and TRBJ1-4; D is uncertain. V shed 3 bases and J shed 0 bases, with 5 bases lying between them. This CDR3 is 14 amino acids long. Germline V CDR1 and CDR2: LGHNT, FRNRAP. The CDR3 sequence is CASGFSATNEKLFF. In DNA, the CDR3 is TGTGCTAGTGGTTTCTCTGCAACTAATGAAAAACTGTTTTTT.

The J gene is TRBJ2-7, the V gene TRBV7-2; a weak D match, TRBD1 (5 bases). Germline CDR1 SGHTA, CDR2 FQGNSA. The CDR3 is 14 residues long. V was cut by 3 bases and J by 5 bases, with 14 bases left in between. CDR3 sequence (DNA): TGTGCCAGCAGCTTGTCCTGGACACGAGACGAGCAGTACTTC. Residues: CASSLSWTRDEQYF.

DNA for the CDR3: TGTGCCAGTACGGACAGGGGGCTTGGGAGCTCCAATTCACCCCTCCACTTT. As protein: CASTDRGLGSSNSPLHF. The chain has TRBV19 and TRBJ1-6; 11 nucleotides agree with TRBD1. This CDR3 is 17 amino acids long. CDR1 is LNHDA, CDR2 SQIVND, per germline (reference sequence). V trimming: 7 bases; J trimming: 7 bases; junction bases outside the gene matches: 12.

The chain couples TRBV9 to TRBJ2-7, with 10 nucleotides matching TRBD1. Germline assignment: CDR1 SGDLS and CDR2 YYNGEE. The CDR3 contains 15 residues. The V gene end was trimmed by 4 bases and the J gene end by 3 bases; junction bases not matched to a gene: 7. In DNA form, the CDR3 reads TGTGCCAGCAGCAGAACCGGGACAGGGGACTACGAGCAGTACTTC. Its translation is CASSRTGTGDYEQYF.

The chain links TRBV7-3 to TRBJ2-5; 7 nucleotides align to TRBD2. This CDR3 has 12 residues. CDR1 SGHTA and CDR2 FQGTGA come from the germline V gene. The junction had 4 bases not matched to a gene; V was cut back by 5 bases and J by 7 bases. As DNA, the CDR3 is TGTGCCAGCAGCGATCCGGGAGGGACCCAGTACTTC. Translating gives CASSDPGGTQYF.

The CDR3 region has the DNA TGCGCCAGCAGTCGGACAGGGGAAGAGACCCAGTACTTC. Its protein product is CASSRTGEETQYF. The chain uses TRBV5-1 and TRBJ2-5; 9 nucleotides align to TRBD1. The CDR3 has 13 residues. Trimming cost V 5 bases and J 3 bases; bases outside gene matches: 2. Germline V lookup: CDR1 SGHRS, CDR2 YFSETQ.

This clone appeared once. V gene TRBV11-2 combines with J gene TRBJ2-2; no reliable D call. This CDR3 is built from 13 residues. The germline CDR1 and CDR2 sequences are SGHAT and FQNNGV. Trimming pared 4 bases from V and 6 bases from J, leaving 9 bases between. As DNA, the CDR3 is TGTGCCAGCAGCTCCATTTCGGCCGGGGAGCTGTTTTTT. This translates into CASSSISAGELFF. Looking up the rest from reference TRBV11-2 and TRBJ2-2 gives the full variable domain: EAGVAQSPRYKIIEKRQSVAFWCNPISGHATLYWYQQILGQGPKLLIQFQNNGVVDDSQLPKDRFSAERLKGVDSTLKIQPAKLEDSAVYLCASSSISAGELFFGEGSRLTVL.

This clone has more than one count but fewer than ten. The V gene is TRBV6-5, the J gene TRBJ2-5, with 7 bases aligning to TRBD1. Germline loops: CDR1 MNHEY, CDR2 SVGAGI. V was pared by 5 bases and J by 2 bases, with 8 bases of the junction left unmatched. This CDR3 has 15 residues. For the CDR3, the DNA is TGTGCCAGCAGTAACCGGGACAGAGTTCAAGAGACCCAGTACTTC. Encoded protein: CASSNRDRVQETQYF.

The chain combines TRBV5-5 with TRBJ1-4; 8 bases are a match to TRBD1. This CDR3 spans 15 amino acids. In germline, CDR1 is SGHKS, CDR2 YYEKEE (reference sequence). Trimming took 5 bases from V and 8 from J; bases not matched to a gene: 11. Here the CDR3 DNA reads TGTGCCAGCAGATCCGACAGGGGTGGGACGGAAAAACTGTTTTTT. Protein product: CASRSDRGGTEKLFF.

The V gene is TRBV12-3 or TRBV12-4, the J gene TRBJ1-2, with D hard to call. The CDR3 is 10 residues long. Trimming pared 5 bases from V and 5 bases from J, leaving 3 bases between. The CDR3 nucleotides are TGTGCCAGCAGTCAATATGGCTACACCTTC. Encoded protein: CASSQYGYTF.

The gene calls are TRBV7-9 and TRBJ1-2; D gene unclear. Germline loops: CDR1 SEHNR, CDR2 FQNEAQ (reference sequence). With 5 bases removed from V and 4 bases from J, the gap between germline ends came to 14 bases. The CDR3 has 14 amino acids. CDR3 bases: TGTGCCAGCAGCCTGGGAGGGCTTGGCTATGGCTACACCTTC. Translated, it gives CASSLGGLGYGYTF. Full variable domain (remainder filled in from reference TRBV7-9 and TRBJ1-2): DTGVSQNPRHKITKRGQNVTFRCDPISEHNRLYWYRQTLGQGPEFLTYFQNEAQLEKSRLLSDRFSAERPKGSFSTLEIQRTEQGDSAMYLCASSLGGLGYGYTFGSGTRLTVV.

The chain has TRBV6-1 and TRBJ1-2; 7 bases are a match to TRBD1. Germline lookup yields CDR1 MNHNS and CDR2 SASEGT. The V segment lost 6 bases and the J segment 4 bases; nucleotides outside the gene matches: 5. This CDR3 region has 13 residues. The CDR3 DNA reads TGTGCCAGCAGCCCGGGACAGCTCTATGGCTACACCTTC. It translates to CASSPGQLYGYTF.

This clone was recorded only once. The V call is TRBV28, the J call TRBJ2-2, with D possibly being TRBD2 (6 bases). This CDR3 contains 15 residues. From germline, CDR1 is MDHEN and CDR2 SYDVKM. V lost 3 bases to trimming and J lost 4 bases, with 12 bases between them. CDR3 in amino acids: CASSFGGAPTGELFF. As DNA, the CDR3 is TGTGCCAGCAGTTTCGGAGGGGCGCCCACCGGGGAGCTGTTTTTT.

The V gene is TRBV10-3, the J gene TRBJ2-4; tentative D call: TRBD2 (5 bases). From germline, CDR1 is ENHRY and CDR2 SYGVKD. Trimming pared 3 bases from V and 1 base from J, leaving 16 bases between. CDR3 length: 17 amino acids. DNA for the CDR3: TGTGCCATCAGTGATAGGGATCCCGGCGGGGCCAAAAACATTCAGTACTTC. Amino acid sequence: CAISDRDPGGAKNIQYF.

The genes are TRBV6-5 and TRBJ1-5; 11 bases agree with TRBD1. V shed 5 bases, J shed 6 bases, and the junction held 3 bases outside the gene matches. There are 14 residues in the CDR3. From germline, CDR1 is MNHEY and CDR2 SVGAGI. CDR3 protein: CASSMDRGRQPQHF. CDR3 nucleotide sequence: TGTGCCAGCAGTATGGACAGGGGGCGTCAGCCCCAGCATTTT.